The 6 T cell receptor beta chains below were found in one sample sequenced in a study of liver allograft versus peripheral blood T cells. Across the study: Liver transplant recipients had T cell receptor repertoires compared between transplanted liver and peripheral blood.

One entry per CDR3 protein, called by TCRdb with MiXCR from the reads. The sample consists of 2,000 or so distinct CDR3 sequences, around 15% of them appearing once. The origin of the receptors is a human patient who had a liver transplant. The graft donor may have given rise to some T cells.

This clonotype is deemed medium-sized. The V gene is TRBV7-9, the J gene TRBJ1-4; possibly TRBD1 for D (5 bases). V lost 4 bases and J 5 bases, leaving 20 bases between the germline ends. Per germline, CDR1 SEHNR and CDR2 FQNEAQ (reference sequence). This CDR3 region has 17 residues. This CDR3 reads CASSSAGRGRGNEKLFF. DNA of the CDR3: TGTGCCAGCAGCTCTGCCGGGAGGGGCCGGGGAAATGAAAAACTGTTTTTT. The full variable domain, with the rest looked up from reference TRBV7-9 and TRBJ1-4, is DTGVSQNPRHKITKRGQNVTFRCDPISEHNRLYWYRQTLGQGPEFLTYFQNEAQLEKSRLLSDRFSAERPKGSFSTLEIQRTEQGDSAMYLCASSSAGRGRGNEKLFFGSGTQLSVL.

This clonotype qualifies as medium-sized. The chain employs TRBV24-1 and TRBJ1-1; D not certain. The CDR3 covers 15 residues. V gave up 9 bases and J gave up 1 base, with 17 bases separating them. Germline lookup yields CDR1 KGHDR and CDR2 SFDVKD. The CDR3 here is CATDQGGRRNTEAFF. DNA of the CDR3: TGTGCCACCGATCAAGGAGGCAGGAGGAACACTGAAGCTTTCTTT.

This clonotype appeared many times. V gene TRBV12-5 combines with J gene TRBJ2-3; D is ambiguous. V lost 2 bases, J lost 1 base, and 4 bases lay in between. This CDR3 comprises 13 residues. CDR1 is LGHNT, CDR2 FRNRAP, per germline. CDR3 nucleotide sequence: TGTGCTAGTGGTTTGAAAGGCACAGATACGCAGTATTTT. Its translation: CASGLKGTDTQYF.

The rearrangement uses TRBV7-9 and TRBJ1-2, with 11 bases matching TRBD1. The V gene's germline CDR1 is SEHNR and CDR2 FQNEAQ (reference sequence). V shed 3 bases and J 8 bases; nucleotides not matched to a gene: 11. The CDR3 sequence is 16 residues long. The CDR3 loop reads CASSFVSGQGAGGYTF. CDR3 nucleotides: TGTGCCAGCAGCTTCGTATCCGGACAGGGGGCTGGAGGCTACACCTTC.

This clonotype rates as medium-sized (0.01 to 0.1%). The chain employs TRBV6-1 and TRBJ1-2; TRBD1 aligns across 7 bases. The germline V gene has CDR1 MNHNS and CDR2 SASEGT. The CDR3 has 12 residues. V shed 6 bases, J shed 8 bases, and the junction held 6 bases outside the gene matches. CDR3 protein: CASREGAGGYTF. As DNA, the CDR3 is TGTGCCAGCAGGGAGGGGGCCGGGGGCTACACCTTC.

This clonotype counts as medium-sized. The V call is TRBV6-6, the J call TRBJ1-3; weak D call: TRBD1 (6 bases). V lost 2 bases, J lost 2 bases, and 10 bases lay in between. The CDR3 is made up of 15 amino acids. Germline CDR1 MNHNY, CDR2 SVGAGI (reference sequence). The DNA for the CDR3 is TGTGCCAGCAGTTACAAACAGGGTCCTGGAAACACCATATATTTT. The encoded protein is CASSYKQGPGNTIYF.